The clone carrying this T cell receptor beta chain was seen only once. The antigen is undetermined. Clones were read by immunoSEQ multiplex PCR, and TCRdb kept only the in-frame ones, dropping some. The sample has roughly 150,000 clones, approximately 91% seen once. The CDR3 is 15 residues long. Germline assignment: CDR1 SGHRS and CDR2 YFSETQ. Deletions cut 4 bases from V and 5 bases from J, with 15 bases between. The data belong to a study of T cell responses to AZD1222 COVID-19 vaccine. Points from the study as a whole: Distributed over spike, vaccine-associated CD4 TCRs predominated at 160-218 and 743-854. Females outnumbered males among donors, who were mostly white British; clonal diversity was possibly underestimated. Baseline serostatus was positive in only six AZD1222 recipients. After the peak T cell response, and only then, were repertoires sampled.

The sample was peripheral blood, taken 28 days after the second AZD1222 dose. V gene TRBV5-1 combines with J gene TRBJ1-4; D is possibly TRBD1 (6 bases). This receptor was obtained from an adult who received the AZD1222 COVID-19 vaccine. CDR3 nucleotides: TGCGCCAGCAGCAGAATCGGGACACCAAATGAAAAACTGTTTTTT. As protein: CASSRIGTPNEKLFF.